The 27 T cell receptor beta chains given below trace back to one sample, sequenced in a study of cytomegalovirus exposure and HLA in healthy donors. PCR used 60 Vbeta primers and 13 Jbeta primers. Assay: immunoSEQ multiplex PCR; the TCRdb copy retains only in-frame clones and omits some. The table shows more than 95,000 clones, with approximately 69% occurring only once. The material sequenced was PBMCs. The receptors were sampled from a man aged 35-49 years in good health and CMV-seropositive.

There are a few counts of this clone. The chain employs TRBV28 and TRBJ1-6; TRBD1 might be the D (5 bases). Germline CDR1 reads MDHEN; CDR2 reads SYDVKM. The CDR3 sequence is 14 residues long. V lost 7 bases and J lost 7, with 14 bases in between. CDR3 coding DNA: TGTGCCAGCAACACCGACAGCTGGAATTCACCCCTCCACTTT. As protein: CASNTDSWNSPLHF. The full variable domain, with the rest looked up from reference TRBV28 and TRBJ1-6, is DVKVTQSSRYLVKRTGEKVFLECVQDMDHENMFWYRQDPGLGLRLIYFSYDVKMKEKGDIPEGYSVSREKKERFSLILESASTNQTSMYLCASNTDSWNSPLHFGNGTRLTVT.

The chain recombines TRBV2 with TRBJ2-7; D gene uncertain. The germline gives CDR1 SNHLY, CDR2 FYNNEI. With 2 bases removed from V and 2 bases from J, the gap between germline ends came to 10 bases. The CDR3 runs to 14 residues. The CDR3 sequence: CASSEYGTTYEQYF. CDR3 bases: TGTGCCAGCAGTGAATATGGCACCACCTACGAGCAGTACTTC.

This clone was counted only a few times. The rearrangement uses TRBV27 and TRBJ2-5, with D tentatively TRBD1 (7 bases). Deletions cut 8 bases from V and 1 base from J, with 14 bases between. Germline assignment: CDR1 MNHEY and CDR2 SMNVEV (reference sequence). CDR3 length: 14 residues. The CDR3 loop is CASSGGGSQETQYF. The CDR3 region has the DNA TGTGCCAGCTCAGGAGGGGGCTCCCAAGAGACCCAGTACTTC.

The rearrangement uses TRBV30 and TRBJ2-4, with TRBD1 matching 10 bases. The CDR3 has 16 residues. The trim removed 2 bases at V and 1 base at J, leaving 5 bases unmatched. Germline CDR1 GTSNPN, CDR2 SVGIG (reference sequence). The CDR3 is CAWSRGQGKAKNIQYF. In nucleotides, the CDR3 is TGTGCCTGGAGTAGGGGACAGGGGAAGGCCAAAAACATTCAGTACTTC.

About this clone: One end of the junction does not line up with germline, which may come from a read error. Other DNA sequences in this sample translate to the same CDR3. CDR3 nucleotide sequence: TGCGCCACCAGCGGCGGTGCGCGTGCTACCGGGGAGCTGTTTTTT. Amino acid sequence: CATSGGARATGELFF. The rearrangement joins TRBV15 to TRBJ2-2; D might be TRBD2 (5 bases). Per germline, CDR1 LNHNV and CDR2 YYDKDF (reference sequence). The CDR3 loop spans 15 amino acids.

There are a few counts of this clone. The V call is TRBV5-1, the J call TRBJ2-5; D is perhaps TRBD1 (5 bases). With the DNA end fitting TRBJ2-7 better, the J assignment may be wrong. Germline values: CDR1 SGHRS, CDR2 YFSETQ. The length of the CDR3 is 13 residues. The CDR3 DNA reads as TGCGCCAGCAGCTTGAACAGGCCCTACGAGCAGTACTTC. The encoded protein is CASSLNRPYEQYF.

At least ten counts were recorded for this clone. The chain links TRBV5-6 to TRBJ2-3; D remains unclear. CDR3 length equals 14 residues. V was trimmed by 2 bases and J by 4 bases, leaving 11 bases between them. Germline-derived CDR1 and CDR2 are SGHDT and YYEEEE. CDR3 nucleotide sequence: TGTGCCAGCAGCTTTATGAGCGCGGCAGATACGCAGTATTTT. Amino acid sequence: CASSFMSAADTQYF.

This clone occurred a few times. The chain combines TRBV18 with TRBJ2-5; tentatively, D is TRBD2 (5 bases). From germline, CDR1 is KGHSH and CDR2 LQKENI. V dropped 6 bases and J dropped 2 bases, with 10 bases sitting between them. The CDR3 runs to 13 residues. The CDR3 region is CASSTGRQETQYF. The CDR3 DNA is TGTGCCAGCTCGACGGGAAGACAAGAGACCCAGTACTTC.

The rearrangement uses TRBV5-1 and TRBJ2-2, with 11 bases aligning to TRBD2. This CDR3 contains 15 residues. The V segment lost 2 bases and the J segment 7 bases; nucleotides outside the gene matches: 4. Germline V gives CDR1 SGHRS, CDR2 YFSETQ. This chain's CDR3 is CASSLTSGSGGELFF. In DNA form, the CDR3 reads TGCGCCAGCAGCTTAACTAGCGGGAGTGGCGGGGAGCTGTTTTTT.

As concerns this clone: At the DNA level, this CDR3 is encoded by other sequences in the same sample as well. The V and J genes are TRBV5-1 and TRBJ1-1, with 8 bases aligning to TRBD1. Germline CDR1 SGHRS, CDR2 YFSETQ. This CDR3 comprises 14 residues. Trimming took 1 base from V and 1 from J; bases not matched to a gene: 0. Here the CDR3 reads CASSLQGANTEAFF. DNA for the CDR3: TGCGCCAGCAGCTTGCAGGGGGCGAACACTGAAGCTTTCTTT.

V gene TRBV9 combines with J gene TRBJ2-3, with D perhaps matching TRBD2 (5 bases). CDR1 and CDR2 (germline): SGDLS, YYNGEE. V was shortened by 0 bases and J by 4 bases, with 9 bases between the two germline ends. The CDR3 contains 14 residues. DNA of the CDR3: TGTGCCAGCAGCGTAGGAGGGAACGCAGATACGCAGTATTTT. Translated: CASSVGGNADTQYF.

This chain joins TRBV25-1 and TRBJ2-3, with 9 bases identical to TRBD2. From germline, CDR1 is MGHDK and CDR2 SYGVNS. CDR3 length: 16 residues. The V gene end was trimmed by 5 bases and the J gene end by 2 bases; junction bases not matched to a gene: 8. CDR3 DNA: TGTGCCAGCAGTCAAATCCTAGCGGGACCCACAGATACGCAGTATTTT. Protein sequence: CASSQILAGPTDTQYF. The full variable domain, its missing parts supplied by reference TRBV25-1 and TRBJ2-3, is EADIYQTPRYLVIGTGKKITLECSQTMGHDKMYWYQQDPGMELHLIHYSYGVNSTEKGDLSSESTVSRIRTEHFPLTLESARPSHTSQYLCASSQILAGPTDTQYFGPGTRLTVL.

This chain connects TRBV6-6 to TRBJ2-7; 8 bases match TRBD1. Looked up from germline, CDR1 is MNHNY and CDR2 is SVGAGI (reference sequence). This CDR3 is built from 14 residues. The V gene end was trimmed by 4 bases and the J gene end by 1 base; junction bases not matched to a gene: 3. CDR3 in DNA: TGTGCCAGCAGTTTTGACAGGGGATCCTACGAGCAGTACTTC. Residues: CASSFDRGSYEQYF.

The chain joins TRBV14 to TRBJ1-1; D might be TRBD1 (6 bases). V gave up 1 base and J gave up 6 bases, with 15 bases separating them. The CDR3 is 15 amino acids. CDR1 and CDR2 (germline): SGHDN, FVKESK. The CDR3 loop reads CASSQAGGWRSEAFF. The CDR3 DNA reads as TGTGCCAGCAGCCAAGCTGGGGGCTGGAGGTCTGAAGCTTTCTTT.

This clone appeared a few times. This rearrangement joins TRBV6-4 to TRBJ2-3; the match to TRBD2 covers 13 bases. The trim removed 5 bases at V and 6 bases at J, leaving 5 bases unmatched. The CDR3 is made up of 15 amino acids. Looked up from germline, CDR1 is MRHNA and CDR2 is SNTAGT. Here the CDR3 reads CASSPLAGGPDTQYF. The CDR3 DNA reads TGTGCCAGCAGTCCACTAGCGGGAGGGCCCGATACGCAGTATTTT.

This clone was counted between two and nine times. The J gene is TRBJ2-3, the V gene TRBV7-2, with 12 bases lining up with TRBD2. Germline CDR1 reads SGHTA; CDR2 reads FQGNSA. Trimming cost V 4 bases and J 3 bases; bases outside gene matches: 8. The CDR3 consists of 17 residues. Here the CDR3 reads CASSSGLAGMGTDTQYF. CDR3 DNA sequence: TGTGCCAGCAGCTCGGGACTAGCGGGCATGGGAACAGATACGCAGTATTTT. The whole variable domain, filled in from reference TRBV7-2 and TRBJ2-3, reads GAGVSQSPSNKVTEKGKDVELRCDPISGHTALYWYRQSLGQGLEFLIYFQGNSAPDKSGLPSDRFSAERTGGSVSTLTIQRTQQEDSAVYLCASSSGLAGMGTDTQYFGPGTRLTVL.

This chain uses TRBV9 with TRBJ2-7; the match to TRBD1 covers 7 bases. Germline-derived CDR1 and CDR2 are SGDLS and YYNGEE. The V and J ends lost 0 bases and 3 bases, in that order; junction bases with no gene match: 6. The CDR3 runs to 15 residues. CDR3 sequence reads: CASSVDRDRVYEQYF. The DNA for the CDR3 is TGTGCCAGCAGCGTAGACCGGGACAGAGTCTACGAGCAGTACTTC.

The chain combines TRBV10-2 with TRBJ2-7; 8 positions agree with TRBD2. The CDR3 sequence is 14 residues long. Germline V CDR1 and CDR2: WSHSY, SAAADI. J gave up 7 bases and V 11 bases, and 16 bases lay outside the gene matches. CDR3 nucleotides: TGCGCCTTATCTAGCTCCGGGGGGGCCCTAGAGCAGTACTTC. Translating it yields CALSSSGGALEQYF.

This clone was detected a few times. The chain uses TRBV19 and TRBJ1-2, with 9 nucleotides matching TRBD1. The CDR3 runs 17 residues. Germline V gene lookup returns CDR1 LNHDA and CDR2 SQIVND (reference sequence). J was trimmed by 2 bases and V by 6 bases; bases with no gene match: 13. CDR3 bases: TGTGCCAGTAGGAAAGGGGACAGGGCTTTTGGGAACTATGGCTACACCTTC. Encoded protein: CASRKGDRAFGNYGYTF.

V usage is TRBV10-3 and J usage is TRBJ2-2, with D perhaps TRBD2 (6 bases). V gave up 4 bases and J gave up 4 bases, with 10 bases separating them. Looked up from germline, CDR1 is ENHRY and CDR2 is SYGVKD. CDR3 length: 14 amino acids. CDR3 in DNA: TGTGCCATCAGTGCCGGGAGCGGCACCGGGGAGCTGTTTTTT. Protein sequence: CAISAGSGTGELFF.

The rearrangement links TRBV30 to TRBJ1-3, with unresolved D. Germline CDR1 GTSNPN, CDR2 SVGIG (reference sequence). The CDR3 has 14 residues. Between the trimmed V and J ends, which lost 3 bases and 7 bases, there was a span of 16 bases. The CDR3 DNA sequence: TGTGCCTGGAGACCCGACTTGGCGCGGAACACCATATATTTT. It specifies CAWRPDLARNTIYF.

This clone was picked up a small number of times. The chain is built from TRBV5-7 and TRBJ2-1; 10 nucleotides agree with TRBD2. Being an ORF, TRBV5-7 has a function that is uncertain. Trimming removed 3 bases from V and 7 bases from J; junction bases left unmatched: 10. The length of the CDR3 is 16 residues. This CDR3 is CASSSQKAGGPNEQFF. The CDR3 DNA sequence: TGTGCCAGCAGCTCCCAGAAAGCGGGGGGGCCGAATGAGCAGTTCTTC.

The V gene is TRBV19, the J gene TRBJ2-7; 11 bases align to TRBD2. The CDR3 is 13 residues long. From germline, CDR1 is LNHDA and CDR2 SQIVND (reference sequence). V lost 6 bases to trimming and J lost 3 bases; unmatched junction nucleotides: 1. CDR3 region: CASRTSGNYEQYF. The DNA of the CDR3 is TGTGCCAGTAGGACTAGCGGGAACTACGAGCAGTACTTC.

This chain links TRBV2 with TRBJ1-6; D may be TRBD1 (6 bases). The length of the CDR3 is 15 residues. V was trimmed by 1 base and J by 7 bases, leaving 11 bases between them. CDR1 SNHLY and CDR2 FYNNEI come from the germline V gene. The CDR3 DNA is TGTGCCAGCAGTGAAGTCCAGGGGAACAATTCACCCCTCCACTTT. Protein product: CASSEVQGNNSPLHF. Filled out from reference TRBV2 and TRBJ1-6, the complete variable domain reads EPEVTQTPSHQVTQMGQEVILRCVPISNHLYFYWYRQILGQKVEFLVSFYNNEISEKSEIFDDQFSVERPDGSNFTLKIRSTKLEDSAMYFCASSEVQGNNSPLHFGNGTRLTVT.

The CDR3: CASSERQGYYEQYF. The DNA for the CDR3 is TGTGCCAGCAGTGAAAGACAGGGGTACTACGAGCAGTACTTC. This chain joins TRBV6-1 and TRBJ2-7; TRBD1 agrees at 8 bases. V trimming: 2 bases; J trimming: 3 bases; junction bases outside the gene matches: 3. The CDR3 is made up of 14 amino acids. Germline CDR1 reads MNHNS; CDR2 reads SASEGT.

The chain carries TRBV27 and TRBJ2-7, with D tentatively TRBD2 (6 bases). Germline assignment: CDR1 MNHEY and CDR2 SMNVEV (reference sequence). Trimming removed 5 bases from V and 6 bases from J, with 14 bases in between. The CDR3 has 13 amino acids. The CDR3 sequence is CASSPPRRGEQYF. The CDR3 DNA sequence: TGTGCCAGCAGTCCCCCCCGGCGGGGCGAGCAGTACTTC.

This clone occurred once. CDR3 amino acids: CASSGTGSQETQYF. Written as DNA, the CDR3 is TGCGCCAGCAGCGGTACAGGGTCCCAAGAGACCCAGTACTTC. The chain uses TRBV5-1 and TRBJ2-5; possible D gene TRBD1, 6 bases. From germline, CDR1 is SGHRS and CDR2 YFSETQ. There are 14 residues in the CDR3. Trimming stripped 4 bases from V and 1 base from J, with 11 bases between. The full variable domain, its missing parts supplied by reference TRBV5-1 and TRBJ2-5, is KAGVTQTPRYLIKTRGQQVTLSCSPISGHRSVSWYQQTPGQGLQFLFEYFSETQRNKGNFPGRFSGRQFSNSRSEMNVSTLELGDSALYLCASSGTGSQETQYFGPGTRLLVL.